These 2 T cell receptor beta chains share one sample of origin, sequenced in a study of T cell changes during pregnancy in multiple sclerosis. The data were produced by immunoSEQ multiplex PCR, yet TCRdb's version contains in-frame clones alone and is incomplete. The table has under 90,000 clones, around nine tenths seen once; the top ten hold approximately 4%. The starting material was peripheral blood, obtained after pregnancy. Source of these receptors: a female donor in good health, enrolled as a control in a pregnancy study.

This clone was detected only once. This chain connects TRBV15 to TRBJ2-1; 7 bases agree with TRBD2. Per the germline V gene, CDR1 is LNHNV and CDR2 is YYDKDF (reference sequence). This CDR3 comprises 17 residues. V shed 0 bases and J 0 bases; nucleotides not matched to a gene: 5. CDR3 loop: CATSRDNGRSSYNEQFF. CDR3 sequence (DNA): TGTGCCACCAGCAGAGATAACGGGAGGAGCTCCTACAATGAGCAGTTCTTC.

The chain uses TRBV11-3 and TRBJ2-1; TRBD1 aligns across 10 bases. V lost 5 bases, J lost 8 bases, and 3 bases stayed unmatched. Germline-derived CDR1 and CDR2 are SGHNT and YENEEA. The length of the CDR3 is 13 residues. CDR3 residues: CASSRDRGYEQFF. In nucleotides, the CDR3 is TGTGCCAGCAGCCGGGACAGGGGATATGAGCAGTTCTTC.